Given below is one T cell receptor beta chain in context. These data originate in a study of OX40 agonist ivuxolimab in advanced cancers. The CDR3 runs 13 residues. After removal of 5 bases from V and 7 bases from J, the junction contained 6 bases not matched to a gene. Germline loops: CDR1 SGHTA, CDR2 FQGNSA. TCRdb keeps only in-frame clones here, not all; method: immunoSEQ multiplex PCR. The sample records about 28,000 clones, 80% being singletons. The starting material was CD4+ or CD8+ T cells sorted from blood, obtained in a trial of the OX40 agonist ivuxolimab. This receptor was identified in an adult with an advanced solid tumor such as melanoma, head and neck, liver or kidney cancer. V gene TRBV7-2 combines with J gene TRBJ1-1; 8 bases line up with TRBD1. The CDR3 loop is CASSLSTGGEAFF. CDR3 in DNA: TGTGCCAGCAGCCTATCTACAGGGGGTGAAGCTTTCTTT. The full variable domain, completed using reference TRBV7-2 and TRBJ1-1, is GAGVSQSPSNKVTEKGKDVELRCDPISGHTALYWYRQSLGQGLEFLIYFQGNSAPDKSGLPSDRFSAERTGGSVSTLTIQRTQQEDSAVYLCASSLSTGGEAFFGQGTRLTVV.